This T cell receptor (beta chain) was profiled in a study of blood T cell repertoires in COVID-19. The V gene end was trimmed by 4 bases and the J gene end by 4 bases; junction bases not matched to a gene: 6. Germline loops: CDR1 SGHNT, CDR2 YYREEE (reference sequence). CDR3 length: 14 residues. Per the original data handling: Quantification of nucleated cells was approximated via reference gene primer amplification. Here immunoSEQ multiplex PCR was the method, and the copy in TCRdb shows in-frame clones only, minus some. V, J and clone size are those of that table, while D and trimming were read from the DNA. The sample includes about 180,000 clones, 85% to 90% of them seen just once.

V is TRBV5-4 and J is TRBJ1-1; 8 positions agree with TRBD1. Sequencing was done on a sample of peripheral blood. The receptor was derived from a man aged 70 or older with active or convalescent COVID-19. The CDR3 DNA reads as TGTGCCAGCAGCGTACAGGGGGTAGGCACTGAAGCTTTCTTT. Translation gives CASSVQGVGTEAFF.